This T cell receptor (beta chain) was identified during a study of vaccination effects on CD4 cells after COVID-19. CD4+ T cells specific for antigen were expanded with viral peptide pools by the ViraFEST assay before sequencing. The authors isolated CD4+ T cells after about eleven days of culture. Days 3 and 7 were when half the medium was replaced with IL-2 medium. With respect to this clone: Its specificity is not known.

Sequenced by immunoSEQ multiplex PCR; TCRdb stores in-frame clones only, minus some. The sample yields fewer than 14,000 clones, just under 75% seen once. This specimen consisted of CD4+ T cells from PBMCs cultured with HCoV-229E spike peptides, obtained before COVID-19 vaccination. This clonotype originated in a human donor who received a COVID-19 vaccine.

CDR3 residues: CASSSGRLAGVNEQFF. In DNA form, the CDR3 reads TGTGCCAGCAGTTCAGGGCGACTAGCGGGAGTAAATGAGCAGTTCTTC. J is TRBJ2-1 and V is TRBV6-5; 12 positions match TRBD2. This CDR3 is 16 amino acids long. Unmatched junction bases numbered 8, after V lost 4 bases and J lost 7 bases. Germline CDR1 is MNHEY and CDR2 is SVGAGI.